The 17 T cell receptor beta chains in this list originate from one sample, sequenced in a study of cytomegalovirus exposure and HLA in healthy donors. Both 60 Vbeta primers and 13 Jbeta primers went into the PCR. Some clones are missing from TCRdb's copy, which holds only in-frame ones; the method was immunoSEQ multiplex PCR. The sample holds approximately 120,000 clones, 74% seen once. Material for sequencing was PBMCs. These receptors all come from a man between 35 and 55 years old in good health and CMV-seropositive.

In nucleotides, the CDR3 is TGCGCCAGCAGCCAAGAGCGAGTGCGTCAGCCCCAGCATTTT. Translation gives CASSQERVRQPQHF. The chain carries TRBV4-3 and TRBJ1-5; D unclear. The CDR3 loop spans 14 amino acids. V was cut by 0 bases and J by 6 bases, with 9 bases left in between. Germline values: CDR1 LGHNA, CDR2 YSLEER.

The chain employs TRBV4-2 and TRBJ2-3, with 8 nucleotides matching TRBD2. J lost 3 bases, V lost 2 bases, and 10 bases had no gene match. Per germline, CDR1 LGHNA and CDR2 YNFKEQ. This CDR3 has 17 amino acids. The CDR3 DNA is TGTGCCAGCAGCCAACTCGATAGAGCGGGGGAGACAGATACGCAGTATTTT. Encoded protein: CASSQLDRAGETDTQYF.

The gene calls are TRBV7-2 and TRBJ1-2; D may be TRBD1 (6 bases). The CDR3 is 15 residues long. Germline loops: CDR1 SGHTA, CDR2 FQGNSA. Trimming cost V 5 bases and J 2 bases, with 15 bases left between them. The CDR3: CASSVDRNANYGYTF. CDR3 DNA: TGTGCCAGCAGCGTAGACAGGAATGCCAACTATGGCTACACCTTC.

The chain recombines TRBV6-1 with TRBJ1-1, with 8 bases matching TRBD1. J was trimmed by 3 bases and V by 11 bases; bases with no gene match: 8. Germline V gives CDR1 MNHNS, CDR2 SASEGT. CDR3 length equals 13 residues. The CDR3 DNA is TGTGCCGCCAGACAGGGGAAGGACACTGAAGCTTTCTTT. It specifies CAARQGKDTEAFF.

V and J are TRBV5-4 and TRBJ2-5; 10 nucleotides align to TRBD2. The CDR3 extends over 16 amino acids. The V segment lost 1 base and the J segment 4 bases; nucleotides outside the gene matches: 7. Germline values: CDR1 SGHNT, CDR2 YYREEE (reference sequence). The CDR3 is CASSLPASGSVETQYF. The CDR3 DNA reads TGTGCCAGCAGCTTGCCCGCTAGCGGGAGCGTAGAGACCCAGTACTTC.

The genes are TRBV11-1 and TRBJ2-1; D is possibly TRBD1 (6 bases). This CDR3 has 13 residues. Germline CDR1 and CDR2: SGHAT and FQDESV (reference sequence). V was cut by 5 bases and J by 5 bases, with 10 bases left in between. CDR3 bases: TGTGCCAGCAGCCGAACAGGGAACAATGAGCAGTTCTTC. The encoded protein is CASSRTGNNEQFF.

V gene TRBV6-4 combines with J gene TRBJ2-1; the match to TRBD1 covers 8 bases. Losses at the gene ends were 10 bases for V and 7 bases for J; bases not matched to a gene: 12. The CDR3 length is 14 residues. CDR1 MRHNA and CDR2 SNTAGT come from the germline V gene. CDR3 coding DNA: TGTGCCACCCCATCAGGGACAGGTGGAAATGAGCAGTTCTTC. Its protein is CATPSGTGGNEQFF.

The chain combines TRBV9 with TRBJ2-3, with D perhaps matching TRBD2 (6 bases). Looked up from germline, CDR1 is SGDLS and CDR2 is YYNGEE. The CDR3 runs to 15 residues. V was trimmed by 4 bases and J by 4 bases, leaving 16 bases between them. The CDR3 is CASSRRERSPDTQYF. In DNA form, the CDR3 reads TGTGCCAGCAGCCGACGGGAGAGGTCCCCAGATACGCAGTATTTT.

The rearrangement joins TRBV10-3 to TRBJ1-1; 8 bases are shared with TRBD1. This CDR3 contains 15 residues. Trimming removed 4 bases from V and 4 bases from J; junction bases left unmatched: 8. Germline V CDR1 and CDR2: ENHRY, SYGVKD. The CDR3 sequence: CAISADRAPSTEAFF. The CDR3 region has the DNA TGTGCCATCAGTGCGGACAGGGCCCCCTCCACTGAAGCTTTCTTT.

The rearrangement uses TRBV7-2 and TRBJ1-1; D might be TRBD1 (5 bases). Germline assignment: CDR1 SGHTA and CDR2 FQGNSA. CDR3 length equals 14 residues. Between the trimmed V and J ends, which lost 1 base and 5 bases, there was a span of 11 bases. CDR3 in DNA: TGTGCCAGCAGCTTAGTTAGGGGTAGTACTGAAGCTTTCTTT. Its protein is CASSLVRGSTEAFF.

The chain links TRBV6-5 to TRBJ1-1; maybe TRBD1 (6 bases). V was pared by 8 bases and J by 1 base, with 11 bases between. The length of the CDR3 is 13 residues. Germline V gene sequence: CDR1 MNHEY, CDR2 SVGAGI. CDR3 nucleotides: TGTGCCAGCGCGGACAGTTCGAACACTGAAGCTTTCTTT. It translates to CASADSSNTEAFF.

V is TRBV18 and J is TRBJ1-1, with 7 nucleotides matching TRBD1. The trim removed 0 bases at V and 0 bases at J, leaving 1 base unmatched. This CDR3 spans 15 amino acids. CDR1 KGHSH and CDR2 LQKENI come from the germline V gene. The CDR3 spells CASSPPDRVNTEAFF. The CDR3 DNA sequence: TGTGCCAGCTCACCACCAGACAGGGTGAACACTGAAGCTTTCTTT.

CDR3 nucleotide sequence: TGTGCCAGCAGCCCCCAGAGGTCAGCCCGGGAGTACTTC. Amino acids: CASSPQRSAREYF. This chain links TRBV14 with TRBJ2-7, with unresolved D. CDR3 length: 13 amino acids. Looked up from germline, CDR1 is SGHDN and CDR2 is FVKESK. Trimming removed 4 bases at V and 11 bases at J, with 18 bases between.

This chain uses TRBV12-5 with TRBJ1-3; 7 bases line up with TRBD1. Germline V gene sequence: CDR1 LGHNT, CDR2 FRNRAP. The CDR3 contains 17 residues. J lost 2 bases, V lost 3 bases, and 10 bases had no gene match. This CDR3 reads CASGLLNRGQAGNTIYF. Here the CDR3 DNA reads TGTGCTAGTGGTTTACTGAACAGGGGTCAGGCTGGAAACACCATATATTTT.

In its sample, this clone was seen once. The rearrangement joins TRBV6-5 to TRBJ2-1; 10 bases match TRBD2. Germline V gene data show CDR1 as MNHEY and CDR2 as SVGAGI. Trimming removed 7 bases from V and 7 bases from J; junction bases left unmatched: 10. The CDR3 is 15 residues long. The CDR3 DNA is TGTGCCAGCAAAAATAGCGGGGGGCATGGGAATGAGCAGTTCTTC. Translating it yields CASKNSGGHGNEQFF.

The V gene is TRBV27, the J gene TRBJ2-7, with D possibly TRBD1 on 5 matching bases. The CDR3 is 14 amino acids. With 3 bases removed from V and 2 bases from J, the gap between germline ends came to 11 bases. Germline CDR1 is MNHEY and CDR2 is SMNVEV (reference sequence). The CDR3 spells CASSFSQGPYEQYF. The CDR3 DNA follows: TGTGCCAGCAGTTTTTCCCAGGGCCCCTACGAGCAGTACTTC.

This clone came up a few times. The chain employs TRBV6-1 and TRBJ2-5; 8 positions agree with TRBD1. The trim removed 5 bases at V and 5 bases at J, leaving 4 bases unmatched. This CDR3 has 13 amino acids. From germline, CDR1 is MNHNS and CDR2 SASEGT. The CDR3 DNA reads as TGTGCCAGCAGTACCAGGGGGCGGGAGACCCAGTACTTC. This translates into CASSTRGRETQYF.